What follows are 32 T cell receptor beta chains derived from one specimen sequenced in a study of T cells after yellow fever vaccination. TCRdb analysed the 5' RACE reads with MiXCR anew, one entry per CDR3 protein. Here the sample spans 130,000 or so distinct CDR3 sequences, approximately 16% being singletons. The sample in question was CD8+ T cells sorted from PBMCs, obtained 5 days after the yellow fever booster vaccination. The source is a man younger than 35 who received the YFV17D yellow fever vaccine.

This clonotype was detected only once. The V and J genes are TRBV7-9 and TRBJ2-7; 8 nucleotides match TRBD1. J lost 4 bases, V lost 2 bases, and 4 bases had no gene match. The CDR3 extends over 14 amino acids. CDR1 SEHNR and CDR2 FQNEAQ come from the germline V gene (reference sequence). The CDR3, as DNA: TGTGCCAGCAGCTTAAGGGGACAGGATTACGAGCAGTACTTC. As protein: CASSLRGQDYEQYF.

This chain joins TRBV7-9 and TRBJ1-6, with 11 bases identical to TRBD1. The CDR3 sequence is 17 residues long. Losses at the gene ends were 3 bases for V and 7 bases for J; bases not matched to a gene: 8. Germline V gene data show CDR1 as SEHNR and CDR2 as FQNEAQ (reference sequence). The CDR3 DNA reads as TGTGCCAGCAGCTTGGGCCCGGGACAGGGGGGGAATTCACCCCTCCACTTT. Translation gives CASSLGPGQGGNSPLHF.

This clonotype occurred a few times. The V and J genes are TRBV11-2 and TRBJ2-3; no definite D call. Trimming removed 8 bases at V and 7 bases at J, with 10 bases between. CDR1 and CDR2 from the germline V gene are SGHAT and FQNNGV. The CDR3 covers 11 residues. CDR3 bases: TGTGCCAGCCTCCGGGCGTATACGCAGTATTTT. This encodes CASLRAYTQYF.

This clonotype was seen more than once but under ten times. The genes are TRBV4-3 and TRBJ1-5; D might be TRBD1 (6 bases). The CDR3 runs to 13 residues. CDR1 LGHNA and CDR2 YSLEER come from the germline V gene. The V gene lost 3 bases and the J gene lost 8 bases, with 11 bases spanning the gap. CDR3 sequence: CASSQGHDEPQHF. The CDR3 DNA is TGCGCCAGCAGCCAGGGACATGACGAGCCCCAGCATTTT.

This clonotype was seen repeatedly, ten times or more. The chain links TRBV3-1 to TRBJ2-7; D may be TRBD1 or TRBD2 (5 bases each). From germline, CDR1 is LGHDT and CDR2 YNNKEL (reference sequence). V lost 0 bases, J lost 4 bases, and 22 bases lay in between. The CDR3 sequence is 18 residues long. The chain's CDR3 is CASSQELGDPQVLYEQYV. The DNA for the CDR3 is TGTGCCAGCAGCCAAGAGTTGGGGGACCCCCAGGTTTTGTACGAGCAGTACGTC.

The CDR3, as DNA: TGTGCCATCAGTGGTGACTGCGAGTACGAGCAGTACTTC. Encoded protein: CAISGDCEYEQYF. The gene calls are TRBV10-3 and TRBJ2-7; D is unresolved. The CDR3 consists of 13 residues. Trimming removed 4 bases at V and 4 bases at J, with 11 bases between. Germline assignment: CDR1 ENHRY and CDR2 SYGVKD.

This clonotype was detected a few times. The gene calls are TRBV4-2 and TRBJ2-1; TRBD2 aligns across 13 bases. With 1 base clipped from V and 9 bases from J, the junction kept 3 bases outside the gene matches. CDR3 length: 15 amino acids. The germline gives CDR1 LGHNA, CDR2 YNFKEQ. CDR3 loop: CASSQGLAGGREQFF. The CDR3 DNA reads as TGTGCCAGCAGCCAAGGACTAGCGGGGGGACGTGAGCAGTTCTTC.

This clonotype was seen a handful of times. The rearrangement links TRBV4-1 to TRBJ1-5, with D maybe TRBD1 (5 bases). Trimming pared 1 base from V and 0 bases from J, leaving 10 bases between. The germline CDR1 and CDR2 sequences are MGHRA and YSYEKL. The CDR3 is 16 amino acids. The CDR3 DNA reads TGCGCCAGCAGCCAAGTTCAGGGTGTTAGCAATCAGCCCCAGCATTTT. Amino acid sequence: CASSQVQGVSNQPQHF.

CDR3 bases: TGTGCCAGCAGCGGGGGGAGTAACACTGAAGCTTTCTTT. Translated, it gives CASSGGSNTEAFF. J is TRBJ1-1 and V is TRBV9; tentative D call: TRBD1 (5 bases). The germline CDR1 and CDR2 sequences are SGDLS and YYNGEE. The length of the CDR3 is 13 residues. Between the trimmed V and J ends, which lost 3 bases and 2 bases, there was a span of 8 bases.

This clonotype showed up just a few times. The CDR3 sequence is CASCFRGGAGETQYF. Here the CDR3 DNA reads TGTGCCAGCTGTTTTCGTGGGGGGGCCGGAGAGACCCAGTACTTC. The gene calls are TRBV11-2 and TRBJ2-5; D perhaps matches TRBD2 (7 bases). The germline gives CDR1 SGHAT, CDR2 FQNNGV. V was shortened by 8 bases and J by 4 bases, with 20 bases between the two germline ends. The CDR3 runs to 15 residues.

This clonotype occurred many times. V is TRBV7-8 and J is TRBJ2-1, with 12 bases identical to TRBD2. Germline values: CDR1 SGHVS, CDR2 FQNEAQ. V was clipped by 1 base and J by 7 bases; unmatched bases: 2. The CDR3 runs 15 residues. CDR3 DNA sequence: TGTGCCAGCAGCTTAGGGACTAGCGGGGCGAATGAGCAGTTCTTC. Residues: CASSLGTSGANEQFF.

This clonotype was seen more than once but under ten times. The V call is TRBV18, the J call TRBJ1-5; D is ambiguous. Germline CDR1 and CDR2: KGHSH and LQKENI. The germline V and J ends were trimmed by 3 bases and 1 base, with 10 bases remaining between them. The CDR3 contains 15 residues. The DNA of the CDR3 is TGTGCCAGCTCACCGGGTTTGGCAAGCAATCAGCCCCAGCATTTT. It specifies CASSPGLASNQPQHF. Filled out from reference TRBV18 and TRBJ1-5, the complete variable domain reads NAGVMQNPRHLVRRRGQEARLRCSPMKGHSHVYWYRQLPEEGLKFMVYLQKENIIDESGMPKERFSAEFPKEGPSILRIQQVVRGDSAAYFCASSPGLASNQPQHFGDGTRLSIL.

This clonotype has more than one count but fewer than ten. V is TRBV4-3 and J is TRBJ2-7, with D possibly being TRBD1 or TRBD2 (5 bases each). V was cut by 5 bases and J by 1 base, with 9 bases left in between. Germline V gives CDR1 LGHNA, CDR2 YSLEER. There are 13 residues in the CDR3. DNA of the CDR3: TGCGCCAGCAGCTTGGGACCTTCCTACGAGCAGTACTTC. Amino acids: CASSLGPSYEQYF.

This sequence joins TRBV7-9 and TRBJ2-6; D unresolved. Trimming stripped 5 bases from V and 0 bases from J, with 8 bases between. The CDR3 is 15 amino acids. CDR1 and CDR2 from the germline V gene are SEHNR and FQNEAQ (reference sequence). CDR3 coding DNA: TGTGCCAGCAGCCGGGTAGGCTCTGGGGCCAACGTCCTGACTTTC. It specifies CASSRVGSGANVLTF.

Only a few counts were recorded for this clonotype. V gene TRBV28 combines with J gene TRBJ2-3; TRBD2 matches 13 bases. The germline V gene has CDR1 MDHEN and CDR2 SYDVKM. Unmatched junction bases numbered 9, after V lost 4 bases and J lost 2 bases. The CDR3 sequence is 18 residues long. The CDR3 sequence is CASSSLSLAGGDTDTQYF. In DNA form, the CDR3 reads TGTGCCAGCAGTTCGCTCTCACTAGCGGGGGGGGACACAGATACGCAGTATTTT.

This clonotype was found a few times. The chain couples TRBV4-3 to TRBJ1-2, with TRBD1 as a possible D gene (5 bases). This CDR3 contains 14 residues. Germline V gene data show CDR1 as LGHNA and CDR2 as YSLEER. V was clipped by 2 bases and J by 3 bases, with 10 bases between them. The CDR3 nucleotides are TGCGCCAGCAGCCAACTAAGGGGAGACTATGGCTACACCTTC. Residues: CASSQLRGDYGYTF.

Only a few counts were recorded for this clonotype. The chain couples TRBV23-1 to TRBJ2-2; D unresolved. TRBV23-1 counts as an open reading frame of uncertain function. With 4 bases removed from V and 1 base from J, the gap between germline ends came to 13 bases. The CDR3 is 16 residues long. The DNA of the CDR3 is TGCGCCAGCAGTCCCATCCCTCGCGGGAACACCGGGGAGCTGTTTTTT. This gives the protein CASSPIPRGNTGELFF.

This clonotype was detected only a few times. The rearrangement uses TRBV5-1 and TRBJ2-3; D perhaps matches TRBD1 (6 bases). The CDR3 has 17 residues. The germline V gene encodes CDR1 SGHRS and CDR2 YFSETQ. Trimming cost V 2 bases and J 0 bases, with 16 bases left between them. The CDR3 loop is CASSFLDRRSSTDTQYF. CDR3 coding DNA: TGCGCCAGCAGCTTCCTAGACAGGCGGTCTAGCACAGATACGCAGTATTTT.

Only a few counts were recorded for this clonotype. The chain is built from TRBV4-3 and TRBJ2-7; 10 positions agree with TRBD2. The germline V gene encodes CDR1 LGHNA and CDR2 YSLEER. With 4 bases clipped from V and 0 bases from J, the junction kept 3 bases outside the gene matches. The CDR3 is 15 residues long. The CDR3 region is CASSRTSGSSYEQYF. The CDR3 DNA follows: TGCGCCAGCAGCCGGACTAGCGGATCCTCCTACGAGCAGTACTTC.

This clonotype came up a few times. The chain carries TRBV28 and TRBJ2-3; D is ambiguous. The germline V gene encodes CDR1 MDHEN and CDR2 SYDVKM. CDR3 length equals 13 residues. V lost 7 bases and J lost 2, with 10 bases in between. Here the CDR3 DNA reads TGTGCCAGCATCGACTCGGTCACAGATACGCAGTATTTT. Protein product: CASIDSVTDTQYF.

There are many counts of this clonotype. This sequence joins TRBV11-3 and TRBJ2-1; the match to TRBD1 covers 7 bases. The germline CDR1 and CDR2 sequences are SGHNT and YENEEA. The CDR3 loop spans 14 amino acids. V dropped 2 bases and J dropped 5; count of bases not matched to a gene: 3. This CDR3 reads CASSLRTGDNEQFF. For the CDR3, the DNA is TGTGCCAGCAGCTTAAGAACAGGGGACAATGAGCAGTTCTTC.

The rearrangement joins TRBV11-2 to TRBJ2-7, with D possibly matching TRBD2 (5 bases). The CDR3 is made up of 16 amino acids. V lost 0 bases and J 2 bases, leaving 14 bases between the germline ends. Germline CDR1 and CDR2: SGHAT and FQNNGV. CDR3 DNA: TGTGCCAGCAGCTTAGATAGGCAGCGGAATACCTACGAGCAGTACTTC. It is translated as CASSLDRQRNTYEQYF.

This clonotype was recorded a few times. The chain couples TRBV6-2 or TRBV6-3 to TRBJ1-5, with a possible D match to TRBD1 (5 bases). This CDR3 has 14 amino acids. Germline CDR1 MNHEY, CDR2 SVGEGT. Deletions cut 5 bases from V and 7 bases from J, with 15 bases between. The CDR3 loop reads CASSLGVTGQPQHF. The DNA of the CDR3 is TGTGCCAGCAGTCTCGGGGTTACAGGCCAGCCCCAGCATTTT.

This clonotype was seen a handful of times. This sequence joins TRBV5-6 and TRBJ2-5, with 7 bases fitting TRBD1. The V segment lost 0 bases and the J segment 5 bases; nucleotides outside the gene matches: 7. This CDR3 is built from 15 residues. Per the germline V gene, CDR1 is SGHDT and CDR2 is YYEEEE. CDR3 protein: CASSLVLQGSETQYF. As DNA, the CDR3 is TGTGCCAGCAGCTTGGTTCTACAGGGGTCGGAGACCCAGTACTTC.

The V call is TRBV7-9, the J call TRBJ2-5; D unresolved. CDR3 length equals 14 residues. Trimming removed 5 bases at V and 1 base at J, with 11 bases between. The V gene's germline CDR1 is SEHNR and CDR2 FQNEAQ (reference sequence). CDR3 residues: CASSNAIAQETQYF. The CDR3, as DNA: TGTGCCAGCAGCAATGCCATAGCCCAAGAGACCCAGTACTTC. The full variable domain, completed using reference TRBV7-9 and TRBJ2-5, is DTGVSQNPRHKITKRGQNVTFRCDPISEHNRLYWYRQTLGQGPEFLTYFQNEAQLEKSRLLSDRFSAERPKGSFSTLEIQRTEQGDSAMYLCASSNAIAQETQYFGPGTRLLVL.

This clonotype has more than one count but fewer than ten. The gene calls are TRBV5-6 and TRBJ1-1; possibly TRBD1 for D (6 bases). This CDR3 is built from 17 residues. Germline CDR1 reads SGHDT; CDR2 reads YYEEEE. With 3 bases removed from V and 1 base from J, the gap between germline ends came to 19 bases. The CDR3 sequence is CASSSQGPGGQNTEAFF. DNA of the CDR3: TGTGCCAGCAGCTCACAGGGCCCGGGGGGACAGAACACTGAAGCTTTCTTT. Full variable domain (missing parts from reference TRBV5-6 and TRBJ1-1): DAGVTQSPTHLIKTRGQQVTLRCSPKSGHDTVSWYQQALGQGPQFIFQYYEEEERQRGNFPDRFSGHQFPNYSSELNVNALLLGDSALYLCASSSQGPGGQNTEAFFGQGTRLTVV.

This clonotype came up many times. The chain couples TRBV12-3 or TRBV12-4 to TRBJ2-7; no clear D. The germline V and J ends were trimmed by 3 bases and 0 bases, with 9 bases remaining between them. The CDR3 spans 14 residues. As DNA, the CDR3 is TGTGCCAGCAGTTTGACTTCCGCCTCCTACGAGCAGTACTTC. Translation gives CASSLTSASYEQYF.

This clonotype was seen only a few times. This chain connects TRBV6-2 or TRBV6-3 to TRBJ1-5; D not resolved. Trimming left V 3 bases short and J 5 bases short, with 5 bases between. This CDR3 region has 12 residues. From germline, CDR1 is MNHEY and CDR2 SVGEGT. The CDR3 loop reads CASSYGDQPQHF. Written as DNA, the CDR3 is TGTGCCAGCAGTTATGGGGATCAGCCCCAGCATTTT.

The chain uses TRBV7-3 and TRBJ1-1; tentatively, D is TRBD1 (5 bases). Trimming took off 4 bases at V and 1 base at J, with 10 bases between the two ends. The CDR3 totals 14 residues. CDR1 SGHTA and CDR2 FQGTGA come from the germline V gene. The CDR3 is CASSSQGRNTEAFF. CDR3 DNA: TGTGCCAGCAGCTCCCAGGGTAGGAACACTGAAGCTTTCTTT.

This chain connects TRBV9 to TRBJ1-1; D is possibly TRBD1 (6 bases). The CDR3 runs 19 residues. The V end lost 5 bases, the J end lost 5 bases, and 31 bases lay between the germline ends. Germline values: CDR1 SGDLS, CDR2 YYNGEE. Written as DNA, the CDR3 is TGTGCCAGCAGACCGCTGCAGGATCGGACAGCATCGAGGGGTACTGAAGCTTTCTTT. Amino acid sequence: CASRPLQDRTASRGTEAFF.

The rearrangement joins TRBV12-3 or TRBV12-4 to TRBJ2-7; D is unclear. CDR3 length: 11 residues. Trimming pared 8 bases from V and 3 bases from J, leaving 8 bases between. The CDR3 is CASGLVYEQYF. In nucleotides, the CDR3 is TGTGCCAGCGGGTTAGTCTACGAGCAGTACTTC.

This clonotype was seen a handful of times. The rearrangement uses TRBV7-9 and TRBJ2-7; D is unclear. This CDR3 has 13 residues. With 7 bases removed from V and 0 bases from J, the gap between germline ends came to 10 bases. CDR1 and CDR2 from the germline V gene are SEHNR and FQNEAQ (reference sequence). The CDR3 loop reads CASTGRSSYEQYF. The CDR3 nucleotides are TGTGCCAGCACGGGCAGGTCCTCCTACGAGCAGTACTTC.